This T cell receptor beta chain was sequenced during a study of vaccination and CD4 T cells after COVID-19. On the study more broadly: Cells were stimulated with overlapping spike peptide pools from SARS-CoV-2, HCoV-NL63, HCoV-OC43 and HCoV-229E.

About this clonotype: The target antigen is unknown.

Treatment described: approximately 9-day PBMC culture with coronavirus spike peptide pools or control peptides (ViraFEST assay). Cultured CD4+ T-cell DNA underwent Oncomine TCR Beta short-read sequencing. A single record per CDR3 protein comes from TCRdb applying MiXCR to the PCR reads. This sample has about 15,000 distinct CDR3 sequences, with about 42% found just once. The germline V gene has CDR1 DFQATT and CDR2 SNEGSKA (reference sequence). The J segment lost 0 bases and the V segment lost 4 bases, leaving 3 bases of the junction unmatched. CDR3 length: 15 amino acids. The TCR sequence derives from a human donor with COVID-19. V and J are TRBV20-1 and TRBJ2-2, with TRBD1 matching 9 bases. Sequenced input: cultured CD4+ T cells from blood. CDR3 sequence: CSATRDRANTGELFF. CDR3 sequence (DNA): TGCAGTGCTACCCGGGACAGGGCGAACACCGGGGAGCTGTTTTTT.